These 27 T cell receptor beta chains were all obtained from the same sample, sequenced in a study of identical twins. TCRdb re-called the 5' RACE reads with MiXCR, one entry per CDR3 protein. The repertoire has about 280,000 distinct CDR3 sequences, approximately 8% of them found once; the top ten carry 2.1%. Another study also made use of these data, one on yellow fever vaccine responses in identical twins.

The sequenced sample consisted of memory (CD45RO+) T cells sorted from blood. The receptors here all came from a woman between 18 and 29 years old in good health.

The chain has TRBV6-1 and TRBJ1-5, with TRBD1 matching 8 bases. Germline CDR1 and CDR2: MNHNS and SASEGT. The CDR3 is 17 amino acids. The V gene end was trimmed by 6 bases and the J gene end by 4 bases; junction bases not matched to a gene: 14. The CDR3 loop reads CASRGDRGQGSNQPQHF. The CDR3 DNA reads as TGTGCCAGCAGAGGCGATCGCGGACAGGGTAGTAATCAGCCCCAGCATTTT.

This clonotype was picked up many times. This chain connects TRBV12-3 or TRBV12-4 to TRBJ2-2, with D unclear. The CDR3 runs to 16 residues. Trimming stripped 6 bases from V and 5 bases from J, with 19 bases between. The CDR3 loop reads CASRPELGLRTGELFF. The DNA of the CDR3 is TGTGCCAGCAGGCCCGAGTTAGGGCTTCGAACCGGGGAGCTGTTTTTT.

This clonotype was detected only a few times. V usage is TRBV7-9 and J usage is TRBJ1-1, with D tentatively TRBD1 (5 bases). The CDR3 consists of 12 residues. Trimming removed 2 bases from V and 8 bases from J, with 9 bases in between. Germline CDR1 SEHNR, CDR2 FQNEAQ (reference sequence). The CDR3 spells CASSLLTAEAFF. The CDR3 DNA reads TGTGCCAGCAGCTTATTGACAGCCGAAGCTTTCTTT.

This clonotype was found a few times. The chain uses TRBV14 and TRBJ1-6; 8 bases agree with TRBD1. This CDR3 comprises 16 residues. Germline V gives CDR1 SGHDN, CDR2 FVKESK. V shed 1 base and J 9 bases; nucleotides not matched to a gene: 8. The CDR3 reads CASSQGYQGASSPLHF. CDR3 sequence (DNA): TGTGCCAGCAGCCAAGGCTACCAGGGGGCCAGTTCACCCCTCCACTTT.

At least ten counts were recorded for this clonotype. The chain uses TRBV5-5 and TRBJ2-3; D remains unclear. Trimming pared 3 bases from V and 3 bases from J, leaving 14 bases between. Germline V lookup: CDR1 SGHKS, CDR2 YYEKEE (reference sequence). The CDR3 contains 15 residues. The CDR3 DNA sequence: TGTGCCAGCAGCTCCTCGCCGGTTCCGACAGATACGCAGTATTTT. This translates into CASSSSPVPTDTQYF.

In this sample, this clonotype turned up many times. CDR3 amino acids: CASSPRGGGNQPQHF. The CDR3 nucleotides are TGTGCCAGCAGCCCCCGTGGGGGCGGTAATCAGCCCCAGCATTTT. V and J are TRBV7-9 and TRBJ1-5, with a weak D call TRBD1 (6 bases). The CDR3 is 15 residues long. Germline assignment: CDR1 SEHNR and CDR2 FQNEAQ (reference sequence). The V end was cut by 5 bases, the J end by 4 bases, with 15 bases between.

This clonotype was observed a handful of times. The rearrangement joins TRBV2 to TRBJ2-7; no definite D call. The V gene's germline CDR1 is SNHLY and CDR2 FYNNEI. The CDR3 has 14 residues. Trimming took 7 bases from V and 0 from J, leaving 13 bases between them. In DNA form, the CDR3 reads TGTGCCAGCATGAACTCCAGGAGCTCCTACGAGCAGTACTTC. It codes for CASMNSRSSYEQYF.

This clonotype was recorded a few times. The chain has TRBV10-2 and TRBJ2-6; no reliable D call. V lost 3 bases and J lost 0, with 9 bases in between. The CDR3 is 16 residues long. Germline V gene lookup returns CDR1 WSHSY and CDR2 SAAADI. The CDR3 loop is CASSDSGHSGANVLTF. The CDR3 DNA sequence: TGCGCCAGCAGTGACTCCGGGCACTCTGGGGCCAACGTCCTGACTTTC.

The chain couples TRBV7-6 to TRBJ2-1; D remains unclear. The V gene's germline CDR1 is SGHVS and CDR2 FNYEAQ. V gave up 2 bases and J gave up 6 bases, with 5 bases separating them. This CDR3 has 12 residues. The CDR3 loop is CASSLRFNEQFF. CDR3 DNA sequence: TGTGCCAGCAGCTTAAGATTCAATGAGCAGTTCTTC.

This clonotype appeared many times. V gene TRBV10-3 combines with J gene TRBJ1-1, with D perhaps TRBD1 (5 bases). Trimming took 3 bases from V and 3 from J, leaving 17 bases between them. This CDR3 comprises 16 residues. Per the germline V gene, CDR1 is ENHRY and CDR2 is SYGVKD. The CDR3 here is CAISDAGGYSDTEAFF. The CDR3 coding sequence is TGTGCCATCAGTGACGCGGGGGGATATAGTGACACTGAAGCTTTCTTT.

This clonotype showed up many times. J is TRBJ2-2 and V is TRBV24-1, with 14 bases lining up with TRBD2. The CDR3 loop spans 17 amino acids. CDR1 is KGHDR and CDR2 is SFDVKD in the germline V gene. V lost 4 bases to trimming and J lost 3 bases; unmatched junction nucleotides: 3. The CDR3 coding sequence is TGTGCCACCAGTGACCCGGGACTAGCGGGAGACACCGGGGAGCTGTTTTTT. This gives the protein CATSDPGLAGDTGELFF.

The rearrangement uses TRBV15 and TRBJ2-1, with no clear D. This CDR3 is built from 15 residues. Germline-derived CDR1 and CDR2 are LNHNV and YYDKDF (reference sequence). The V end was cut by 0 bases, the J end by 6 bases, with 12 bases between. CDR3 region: CATSRDRGAPNEQFF. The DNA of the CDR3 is TGTGCCACCAGCAGAGATCGCGGCGCTCCCAATGAGCAGTTCTTC.

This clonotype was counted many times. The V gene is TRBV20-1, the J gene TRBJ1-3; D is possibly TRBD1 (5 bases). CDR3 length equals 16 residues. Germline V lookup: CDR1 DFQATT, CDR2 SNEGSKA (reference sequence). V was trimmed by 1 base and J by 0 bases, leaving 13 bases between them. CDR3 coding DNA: TGCAGTGCTAGAGCAGGGACTATCTTCTCTGGAAACACCATATATTTT. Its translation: CSARAGTIFSGNTIYF.

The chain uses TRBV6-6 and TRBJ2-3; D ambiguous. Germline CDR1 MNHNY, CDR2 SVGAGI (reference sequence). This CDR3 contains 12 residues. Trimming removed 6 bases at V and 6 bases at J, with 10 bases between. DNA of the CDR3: TGTGCCAGCAGCACCTCCCTGGATACGCAGTATTTT. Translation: CASSTSLDTQYF.

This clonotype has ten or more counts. The CDR3 is CASSLVGYGGTEAFF. DNA for the CDR3: TGTGCCAGCAGCTTGGTAGGGTATGGGGGCACTGAAGCTTTCTTT. The chain is built from TRBV5-5 and TRBJ1-1, with D possibly TRBD1 on 5 matching bases. CDR3 length: 15 residues. V was trimmed by 0 bases and J by 4 bases, leaving 13 bases between them. Looked up from germline, CDR1 is SGHKS and CDR2 is YYEKEE (reference sequence). The full variable domain, completed using reference TRBV5-5 and TRBJ1-1, is DAGVTQSPTHLIKTRGQQVTLRCSPISGHKSVSWYQQVLGQGPQFIFQYYEKEERGRGNFPDRFSARQFPNYSSELNVNALLLGDSALYLCASSLVGYGGTEAFFGQGTRLTVV.

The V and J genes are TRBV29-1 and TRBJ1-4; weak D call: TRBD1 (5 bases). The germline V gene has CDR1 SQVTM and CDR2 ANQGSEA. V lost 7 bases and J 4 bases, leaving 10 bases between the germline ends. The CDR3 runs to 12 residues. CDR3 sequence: CSGGKSNEKLFF. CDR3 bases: TGCAGCGGGGGGAAGAGTAATGAAAAACTGTTTTTT. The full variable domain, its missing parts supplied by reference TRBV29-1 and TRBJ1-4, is SAVISQKPSRDICQRGTSLTIQCQVDSQVTMMFWYRQQPGQSLTLIATANQGSEATYESGFVIDKFPISRPNLTFSTLTVSNMSPEDSSIYLCSGGKSNEKLFFGSGTQLSVL.

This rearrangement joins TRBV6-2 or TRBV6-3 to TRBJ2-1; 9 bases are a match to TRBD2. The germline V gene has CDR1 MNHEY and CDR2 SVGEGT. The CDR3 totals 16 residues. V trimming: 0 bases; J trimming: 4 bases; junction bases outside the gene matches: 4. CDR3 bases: TGTGCCAGCAGTTACTCGTCTAGCGGGACTTACAATGAGCAGTTCTTC. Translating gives CASSYSSSGTYNEQFF.

CDR3 residues: CACSKGLGEGNEQFF. In nucleotides, the CDR3 is TGTGCCTGCTCCAAAGGGCTAGGGGAGGGGAATGAGCAGTTCTTC. J is TRBJ2-1 and V is TRBV3-1; the match to TRBD2 covers 7 bases. V lost 11 bases, J lost 7 bases, and 17 bases stayed unmatched. Germline V gene data show CDR1 as LGHDT and CDR2 as YNNKEL (reference sequence). This CDR3 spans 15 amino acids.

CDR3: CASSQGQGLYNEQFF. In nucleotides, the CDR3 is TGTGCCAGCAGCCAAGGACAGGGCCTTTACAATGAGCAGTTCTTC. V is TRBV3-1 and J is TRBJ2-1; 7 bases match TRBD1. Germline V CDR1 and CDR2: LGHDT, YNNKEL (reference sequence). The CDR3 spans 15 residues. The V segment lost 1 base and the J segment 4 bases; nucleotides outside the gene matches: 4.

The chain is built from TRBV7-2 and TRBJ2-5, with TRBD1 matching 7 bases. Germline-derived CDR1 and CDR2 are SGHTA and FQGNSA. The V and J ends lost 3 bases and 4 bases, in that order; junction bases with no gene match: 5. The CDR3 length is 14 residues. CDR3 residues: CASSLGNRGETQYF. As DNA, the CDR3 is TGTGCCAGCAGCTTGGGGAACAGGGGAGAGACCCAGTACTTC.

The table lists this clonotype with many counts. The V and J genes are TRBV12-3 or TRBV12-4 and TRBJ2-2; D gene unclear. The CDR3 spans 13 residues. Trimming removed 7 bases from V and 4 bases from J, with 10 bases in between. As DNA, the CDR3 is TGTGCCAGCATTTACCCCGCCACCGGGGAGCTGTTTTTT. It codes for CASIYPATGELFF.

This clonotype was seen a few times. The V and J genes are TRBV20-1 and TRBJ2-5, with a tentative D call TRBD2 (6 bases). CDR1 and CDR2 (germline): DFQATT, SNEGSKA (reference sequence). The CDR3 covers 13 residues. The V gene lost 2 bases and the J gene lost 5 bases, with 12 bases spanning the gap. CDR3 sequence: CSARLGGYETQYF. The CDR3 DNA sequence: TGCAGTGCTAGACTCGGAGGGTACGAGACCCAGTACTTC.

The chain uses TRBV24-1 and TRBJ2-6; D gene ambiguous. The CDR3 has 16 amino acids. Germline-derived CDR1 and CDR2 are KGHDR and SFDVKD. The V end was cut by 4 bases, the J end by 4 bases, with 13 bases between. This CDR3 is CATSEGRTSGANVLTF. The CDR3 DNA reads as TGTGCCACCAGTGAGGGTCGGACCTCCGGGGCCAACGTCCTGACTTTC.

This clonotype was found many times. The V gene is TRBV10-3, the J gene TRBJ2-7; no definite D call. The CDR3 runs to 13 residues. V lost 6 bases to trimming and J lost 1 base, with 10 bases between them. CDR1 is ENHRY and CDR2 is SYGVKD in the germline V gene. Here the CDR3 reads CAIRGSGSYEQYV. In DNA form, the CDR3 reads TGTGCCATCAGAGGTTCAGGATCCTACGAGCAGTACGTC.

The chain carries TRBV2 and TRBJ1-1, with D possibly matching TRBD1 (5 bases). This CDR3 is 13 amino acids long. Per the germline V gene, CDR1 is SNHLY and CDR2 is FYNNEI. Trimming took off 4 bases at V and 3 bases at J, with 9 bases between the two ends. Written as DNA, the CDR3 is TGTGCCAGCAGTGTTGACAGCGACACTGAAGCTTTCTTT. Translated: CASSVDSDTEAFF.

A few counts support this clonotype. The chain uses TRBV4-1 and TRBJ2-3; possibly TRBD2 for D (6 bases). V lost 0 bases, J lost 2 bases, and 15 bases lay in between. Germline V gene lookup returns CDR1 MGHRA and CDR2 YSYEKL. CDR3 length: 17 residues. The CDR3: CASSQDRGGKTTDTQYF. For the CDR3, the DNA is TGCGCCAGCAGCCAAGATAGAGGCGGGAAAACCACAGATACGCAGTATTTT.

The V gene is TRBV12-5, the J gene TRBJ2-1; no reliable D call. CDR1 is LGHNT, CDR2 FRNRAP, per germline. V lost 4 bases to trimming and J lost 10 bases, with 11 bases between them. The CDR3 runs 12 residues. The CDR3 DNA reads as TGTGCTAGTGGTTCCTCGACCCCAGAGCAGTTCTTC. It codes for CASGSSTPEQFF. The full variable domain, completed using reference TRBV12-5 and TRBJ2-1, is DARVTQTPRHKVTEMGQEVTMRCQPILGHNTVFWYRQTMMQGLELLAYFRNRAPLDDSGMPKDRFSAEMPDATLATLKIQPSEPRDSAVYFCASGSSTPEQFFGPGTRLTVL.